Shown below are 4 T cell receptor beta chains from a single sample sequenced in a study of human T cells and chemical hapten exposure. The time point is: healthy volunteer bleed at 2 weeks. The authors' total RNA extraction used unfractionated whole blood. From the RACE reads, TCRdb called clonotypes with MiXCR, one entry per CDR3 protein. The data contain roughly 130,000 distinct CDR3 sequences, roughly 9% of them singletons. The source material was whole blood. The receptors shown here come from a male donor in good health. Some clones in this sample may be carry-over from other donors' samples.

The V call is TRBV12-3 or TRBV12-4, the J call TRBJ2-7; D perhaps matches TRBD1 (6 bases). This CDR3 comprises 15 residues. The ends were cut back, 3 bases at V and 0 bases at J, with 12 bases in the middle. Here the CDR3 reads CASSFLQGSSYEQYF. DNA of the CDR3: TGTGCCAGCAGTTTCTTGCAGGGGAGCTCCTACGAGCAGTACTTC.

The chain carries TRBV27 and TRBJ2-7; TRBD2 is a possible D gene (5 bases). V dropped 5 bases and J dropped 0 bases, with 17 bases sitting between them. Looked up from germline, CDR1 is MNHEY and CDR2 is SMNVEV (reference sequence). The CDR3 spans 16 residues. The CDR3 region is CASSKGVGGSSYEQYF. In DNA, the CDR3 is TGTGCCAGCAGTAAAGGAGTCGGAGGATCCTCCTACGAGCAGTACTTC.

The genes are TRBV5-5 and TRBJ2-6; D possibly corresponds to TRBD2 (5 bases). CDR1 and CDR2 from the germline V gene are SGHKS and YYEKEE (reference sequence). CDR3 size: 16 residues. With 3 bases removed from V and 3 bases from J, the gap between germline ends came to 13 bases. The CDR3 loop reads CASSSPRRVGANVLTF. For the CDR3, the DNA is TGTGCCAGCAGCTCCCCTAGGCGGGTTGGGGCCAACGTCCTGACTTTC.

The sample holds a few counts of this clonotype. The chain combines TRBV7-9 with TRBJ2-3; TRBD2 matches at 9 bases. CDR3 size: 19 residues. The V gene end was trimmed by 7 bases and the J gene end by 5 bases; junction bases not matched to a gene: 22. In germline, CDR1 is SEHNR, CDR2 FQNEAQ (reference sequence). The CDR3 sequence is CASTREHNRAGGPVDTQYF. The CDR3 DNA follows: TGTGCCAGCACCAGGGAACATAACCGGGCGGGAGGGCCAGTAGATACGCAGTATTTT.